This T cell receptor beta chain is drawn from a study of blood T cell repertoires in COVID-19. Study context: The samples span acute and convalescent COVID-19 from the United States, Italy and Spain. From T cells, B-cell-depleted T cells, or PBMCs came the material, which was cDNA or gDNA.

Profiled with immunoSEQ multiplex PCR; TCRdb holds only in-frame clones, not every one. In the table there are some 430,000 clones, 90% of which are singletons. Germline V gene data show CDR1 as SEHNR and CDR2 as FQNEAQ (reference sequence). This CDR3 is built from 14 residues. V gave up 5 bases and J gave up 15 bases, with 23 bases separating them. The rearrangement links TRBV7-9 to TRBJ2-1, with D possibly being TRBD2 (8 bases). The sequenced material came from PBMCs or T cells enriched from blood (not recorded which). The source is a man in his late teens or twenties who had recovered from COVID-19. Here the CDR3 reads CASSPRTSTGEVFF. The CDR3 region has the DNA TGTGCCAGCAGCCCCCGGACTAGCACAGGGGAGGTGTTCTTC. Combining the CDR3 with reference TRBV7-9 and TRBJ2-1 gives the whole variable domain DTGVSQNPRHKITKRGQNVTFRCDPISEHNRLYWYRQTLGQGPEFLTYFQNEAQLEKSRLLSDRFSAERPKGSFSTLEIQRTEQGDSAMYLCASSPRTSTGEVFFGPGTRLTVL.